One sample yielded the 21 T cell receptor beta chains listed below, sequenced in a study of early T cells in non-severe SARS-CoV-2 infection. TCRdb independently ran MiXCR on the 5' RACE reads; one entry per CDR3 protein. The sample has around 55,000 distinct CDR3 sequences, more than 12% seen once. The material sequenced was whole blood, taken at baseline. The receptor set was obtained from an adult who was a healthcare worker with PCR-confirmed SARS-CoV-2 infection or an uninfected control (not recorded which).

This clonotype showed up just a few times. The chain combines TRBV18 with TRBJ2-7; D may be TRBD2 (5 bases). Germline-derived CDR1 and CDR2 are KGHSH and LQKENI. Trimming stripped 5 bases from V and 2 bases from J, with 13 bases between. The CDR3 spans 14 residues. The CDR3 region is CASSNLDLTYEQYF. DNA for the CDR3: TGTGCCAGCTCAAACCTGGACTTAACCTACGAGCAGTACTTC. Full variable domain (missing parts from reference TRBV18 and TRBJ2-7): NAGVMQNPRHLVRRRGQEARLRCSPMKGHSHVYWYRQLPEEGLKFMVYLQKENIIDESGMPKERFSAEFPKEGPSILRIQQVVRGDSAAYFCASSNLDLTYEQYFGPGTRLTVT.

This clonotype turned up a few times. The rearrangement joins TRBV18 to TRBJ1-2; 7 positions agree with TRBD1. CDR1 and CDR2 from the germline V gene are KGHSH and LQKENI. CDR3 length equals 16 residues. V lost 2 bases, J lost 4 bases, and 10 bases stayed unmatched. This chain's CDR3 is CASSPVPTGTAYGYTF. The CDR3 DNA reads as TGTGCCAGCTCACCAGTACCCACCGGGACAGCCTATGGCTACACCTTC.

This clonotype was observed at least ten times. The chain is built from TRBV11-2 and TRBJ1-6; no clear D. V was pared by 2 bases and J by 6 bases, with 8 bases between. CDR1 and CDR2 (germline): SGHAT, FQNNGV. The CDR3 has 14 amino acids. The CDR3 DNA reads as TGTGCCAGCAGCTTAATCACAGCTAATTCACCCCTCCACTTT. Residues: CASSLITANSPLHF.

In this sample, this clonotype turned up a few times. The genes are TRBV11-3 and TRBJ2-7, with D perhaps TRBD1 (6 bases). The CDR3 length is 15 residues. Looked up from germline, CDR1 is SGHNT and CDR2 is YENEEA. The V gene lost 1 base and the J gene lost 5 bases, with 15 bases spanning the gap. The CDR3 DNA is TGTGCCAGCAGCTTAGGCACAGGGCTTTCCCACGAGCAGTACTTC. Residues: CASSLGTGLSHEQYF.

This clonotype was observed a handful of times. The V call is TRBV4-1, the J call TRBJ2-2; D unclear. Looked up from germline, CDR1 is MGHRA and CDR2 is YSYEKL. Trimming took 1 base from V and 2 from J, leaving 8 bases between them. The CDR3 spans 15 residues. The CDR3 bases are TGCGCCAGCAGCCAAGGATGGCTCAACACCGGGGAGCTGTTTTTT. It is translated as CASSQGWLNTGELFF.

The rearrangement uses TRBV7-9 and TRBJ2-1, with D possibly matching TRBD1 (5 bases). Trimming cost V 7 bases and J 12 bases, with 19 bases left between them. CDR1 is SEHNR, CDR2 FQNEAQ, per germline (reference sequence). The CDR3 runs to 13 residues. The CDR3 loop is CASTQDSVLAQFF. The CDR3 bases are TGTGCCAGCACCCAAGACAGTGTTTTGGCGCAGTTCTTC. The whole variable domain, remainder taken from reference TRBV7-9 and TRBJ2-1, is DTGVSQNPRHKITKRGQNVTFRCDPISEHNRLYWYRQTLGQGPEFLTYFQNEAQLEKSRLLSDRFSAERPKGSFSTLEIQRTEQGDSAMYLCASTQDSVLAQFFGPGTRLTVL.

This clonotype turned up a few times. This chain joins TRBV6-6 and TRBJ2-5, with TRBD2 as a possible D gene (6 bases). This CDR3 has 12 amino acids. The ends were cut back, 7 bases at V and 5 bases at J, with 11 bases in the middle. Germline-derived CDR1 and CDR2 are MNHNY and SVGAGI (reference sequence). In DNA, the CDR3 is TGTGCCAGCAACAAGGAGGGGGAGACCCAGTACTTC. Its protein product is CASNKEGETQYF.

The chain combines TRBV6-1 with TRBJ1-1; D may be TRBD1 (6 bases). The length of the CDR3 is 13 residues. Between the trimmed V and J ends, which lost 1 base and 3 bases, there was a span of 6 bases. The germline gives CDR1 MNHNS, CDR2 SASEGT. The CDR3 here is CASSEDRDTEAFF. CDR3 nucleotides: TGTGCCAGCAGTGAAGACAGGGACACTGAAGCTTTCTTT.

This clonotype was observed a handful of times. This chain uses TRBV3-1 with TRBJ1-3, with D unclear. Germline CDR1 reads LGHDT; CDR2 reads YNNKEL (reference sequence). The CDR3 contains 15 residues. The V end was cut by 4 bases, the J end by 0 bases, with 10 bases between. The CDR3 DNA reads TGTGCCAGCAGCCTGAGTTCTGGCTCTGGAAACACCATATATTTT. Translation: CASSLSSGSGNTIYF.

This clonotype was counted a few times. CDR3 nucleotides: TGTGCCACCAGCAGAGGCAGGGATACGGAGACCCAGTACTTC. Translating gives CATSRGRDTETQYF. The V call is TRBV15, the J call TRBJ2-5; tentative D call: TRBD1 (5 bases). V lost 1 base and J lost 5, with 11 bases in between. This CDR3 spans 14 amino acids. CDR1 is LNHNV, CDR2 YYDKDF, per germline (reference sequence).

This clonotype was seen only a few times. J is TRBJ1-2 and V is TRBV28; D might be TRBD1 (5 bases). From germline, CDR1 is MDHEN and CDR2 SYDVKM. The CDR3 length is 15 residues. V was shortened by 7 bases and J by 3 bases, with 18 bases between the two germline ends. The CDR3 loop reads CASTPWGRLDYGYTF. CDR3 nucleotides: TGTGCCAGCACCCCATGGGGCAGGTTGGACTATGGCTACACCTTC.

This clonotype was seen more than once but under ten times. The rearrangement joins TRBV5-4 to TRBJ2-7, with TRBD2 matching over 12 bases. J was trimmed by 6 bases and V by 2 bases; bases with no gene match: 3. From germline, CDR1 is SGHNT and CDR2 YYREEE (reference sequence). The CDR3 totals 14 residues. The chain's CDR3 is CASSFTSGRSEQYF. DNA of the CDR3: TGTGCCAGCAGCTTCACTAGCGGGAGGAGCGAGCAGTACTTC.

This clonotype was recorded many times. The rearrangement uses TRBV12-5 and TRBJ2-1; no clear D gene. Germline V gene lookup returns CDR1 LGHNT and CDR2 FRNRAP. V was shortened by 5 bases and J by 3 bases, with 2 bases between the two germline ends. The CDR3 totals 11 residues. The CDR3 protein is CASGLYNEQFF. CDR3 DNA: TGTGCTAGTGGTCTCTACAATGAGCAGTTCTTC.

This clonotype was seen repeatedly, ten times or more. The gene calls are TRBV28 and TRBJ2-5; TRBD2 matches 11 bases. The CDR3 is made up of 15 amino acids. In germline, CDR1 is MDHEN, CDR2 SYDVKM. J lost 5 bases, V lost 4 bases, and 6 bases had no gene match. CDR3 residues: CASSSLAGGGETQYF. The CDR3 DNA follows: TGTGCCAGCAGTTCCCTAGCGGGGGGCGGTGAGACCCAGTACTTC.

This clonotype was observed many times. In DNA, the CDR3 is TGCGCCAGCAGGACCGGACTAGCGGGTAACAATGAGCAGTTCTTC. This encodes CASRTGLAGNNEQFF. The chain couples TRBV4-1 to TRBJ2-1; 11 bases map to TRBD2. J lost 5 bases, V lost 6 bases, and 6 bases had no gene match. From germline, CDR1 is MGHRA and CDR2 YSYEKL. The CDR3 spans 15 residues.

This clonotype was picked up a small number of times. This rearrangement joins TRBV4-1 to TRBJ1-5; D may be TRBD1 (6 bases). Trimming removed 4 bases at V and 4 bases at J, with 17 bases between. Germline CDR1 MGHRA, CDR2 YSYEKL. The CDR3 has 16 amino acids. The CDR3 protein is CASSLTILRGNQPQHF. The CDR3 DNA reads TGCGCCAGCAGCCTGACCATCCTTAGGGGGAATCAGCCCCAGCATTTT.

V usage is TRBV29-1 and J usage is TRBJ1-1; D is undetermined. V dropped 4 bases and J dropped 7 bases, with 10 bases sitting between them. Germline CDR1 and CDR2: SQVTM and ANQGSEA. The CDR3 runs to 11 residues. CDR3 in amino acids: CSVVRDVEAFF. The DNA for the CDR3 is TGCAGCGTTGTACGGGATGTTGAAGCTTTCTTT.

This clonotype appeared many times. The chain recombines TRBV7-2 with TRBJ2-3; tentatively, D is TRBD1 (5 bases). Germline V gene lookup returns CDR1 SGHTA and CDR2 FQGNSA. Trimming took 3 bases from V and 2 from J, leaving 6 bases between them. This CDR3 spans 13 amino acids. The CDR3 reads CASSLDITDTQYF. The CDR3 coding sequence is TGTGCCAGCAGCTTGGACATCACAGATACGCAGTATTTT.

The chain links TRBV27 to TRBJ2-3, with TRBD2 matching 7 bases. Germline trimming cut 5 bases from V and 5 bases from J; bases unmatched to any gene: 4. Per germline, CDR1 MNHEY and CDR2 SMNVEV (reference sequence). The CDR3 spans 13 residues. CDR3: CASSPPGGDTQYF. The CDR3 nucleotides read TGTGCCAGCAGTCCACCGGGGGGAGATACGCAGTATTTT.

This chain uses TRBV5-6 with TRBJ1-5; TRBD1 aligns across 9 bases. The V and J ends lost 4 bases and 3 bases, in that order; junction bases with no gene match: 11. Germline V gives CDR1 SGHDT, CDR2 YYEEEE. The CDR3 consists of 17 residues. CDR3 sequence (DNA): TGTGCCAGCAGCAAAGCCGGGACAGGGCGCCTCAATCAGCCCCAGCATTTT. It encodes CASSKAGTGRLNQPQHF.

The chain joins TRBV2 to TRBJ2-3; 7 bases are shared with TRBD1. Germline V lookup: CDR1 SNHLY, CDR2 FYNNEI. V gave up 4 bases and J gave up 4 bases; unmatched junction bases: 8. This CDR3 comprises 15 residues. CDR3 protein: CASSVGGLGPDTQYF. For the CDR3, the DNA is TGTGCCAGCAGTGTAGGGGGCTTGGGCCCAGATACGCAGTATTTT.